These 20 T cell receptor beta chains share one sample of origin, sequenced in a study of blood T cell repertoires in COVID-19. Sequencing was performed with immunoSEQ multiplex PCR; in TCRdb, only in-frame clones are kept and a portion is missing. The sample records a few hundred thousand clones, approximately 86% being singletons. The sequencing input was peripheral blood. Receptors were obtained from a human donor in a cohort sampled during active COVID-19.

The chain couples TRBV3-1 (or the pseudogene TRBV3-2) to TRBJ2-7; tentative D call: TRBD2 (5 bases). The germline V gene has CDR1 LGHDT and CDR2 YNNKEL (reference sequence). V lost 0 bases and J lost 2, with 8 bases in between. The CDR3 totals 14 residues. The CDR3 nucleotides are TGTGCCAGCAGCCAAGATACGGGGACCTACGAGCAGTACTTC. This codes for CASSQDTGTYEQYF.

In DNA form, the CDR3 reads TGTGCCAGCAGTCCCTCCTCGGGAGGGAGGGCTTACGAGCAGTACTTC. Residues: CASSPSSGGRAYEQYF. The J gene is TRBJ2-7, the V gene TRBV27; 8 nucleotides line up with TRBD2. Trimming at V came to 5 bases and at J to 4 bases, leaving 13 bases not matched to a gene. The CDR3 length is 16 residues. The germline gives CDR1 MNHEY, CDR2 SMNVEV (reference sequence).

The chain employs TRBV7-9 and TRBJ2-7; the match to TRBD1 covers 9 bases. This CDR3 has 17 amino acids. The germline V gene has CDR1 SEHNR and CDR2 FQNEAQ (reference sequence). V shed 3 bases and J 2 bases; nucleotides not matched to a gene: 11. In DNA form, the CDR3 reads TGTGCCAGCAGCTTTTCGGCCGAACAGGGGGCTCCCTACGAGCAGTACTTC. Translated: CASSFSAEQGAPYEQYF.

The chain's CDR3 is CASSNQGGNQPQHF. The CDR3 DNA is TGTGCCAGTAGTAATCAGGGGGGCAATCAGCCCCAGCATTTT. This chain links TRBV19 with TRBJ1-5; 7 bases line up with TRBD1. The V gene's germline CDR1 is LNHDA and CDR2 SQIVND (reference sequence). The CDR3 has 14 residues. With V trimmed by 4 bases and J by 2 bases, 2 bases remained unmatched. Together with reference TRBV19 and TRBJ1-5, the CDR3 gives the full variable domain: DGGITQSPKYLFRKEGQNVTLSCEQNLNHDAMYWYRQDPGQGLRLIYYSQIVNDFQKGDIAEGYSVSREKKESFPLTVTSAQKNPTAFYLCASSNQGGNQPQHFGDGTRLSIL.

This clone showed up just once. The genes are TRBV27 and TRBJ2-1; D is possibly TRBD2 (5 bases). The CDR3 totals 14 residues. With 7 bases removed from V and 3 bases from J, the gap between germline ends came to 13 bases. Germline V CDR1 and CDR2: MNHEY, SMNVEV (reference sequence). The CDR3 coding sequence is TGTGCCAGCACCCTCCGGGGTCACTACAATGAGCAGTTCTTC. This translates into CASTLRGHYNEQFF.

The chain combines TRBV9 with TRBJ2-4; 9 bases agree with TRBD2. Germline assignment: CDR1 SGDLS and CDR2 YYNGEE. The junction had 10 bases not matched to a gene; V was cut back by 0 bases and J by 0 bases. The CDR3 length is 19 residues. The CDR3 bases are TGTGCCAGCAGCGTAGCGCTTACAAAGCGGGGGGTAGCCAAAAACATTCAGTACTTC. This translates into CASSVALTKRGVAKNIQYF. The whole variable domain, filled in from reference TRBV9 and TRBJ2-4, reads DSGVTQTPKHLITATGQRVTLRCSPRSGDLSVYWYQQSLDQGLQFLIQYYNGEERAKGNILERFSAQQFPDLHSELNLSSLELGDSALYFCASSVALTKRGVAKNIQYFGAGTRLSVL.

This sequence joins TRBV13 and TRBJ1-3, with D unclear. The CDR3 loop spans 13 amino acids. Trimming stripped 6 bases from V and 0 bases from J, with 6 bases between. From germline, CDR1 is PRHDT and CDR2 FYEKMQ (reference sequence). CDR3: CASRQSSGNTIYF. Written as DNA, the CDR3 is TGTGCCAGCAGACAGAGCTCTGGAAACACCATATATTTT.

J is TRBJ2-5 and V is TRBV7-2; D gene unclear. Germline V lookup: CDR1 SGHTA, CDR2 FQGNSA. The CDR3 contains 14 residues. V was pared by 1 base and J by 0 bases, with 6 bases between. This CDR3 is CASSLGLDQETQYF. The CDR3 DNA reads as TGTGCCAGCAGCTTAGGGCTAGACCAAGAGACCCAGTACTTC.

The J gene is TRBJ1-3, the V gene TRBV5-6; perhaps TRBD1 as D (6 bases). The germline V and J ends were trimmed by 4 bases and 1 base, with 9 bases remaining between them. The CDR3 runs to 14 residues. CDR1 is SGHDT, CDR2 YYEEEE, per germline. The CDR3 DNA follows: TGTGCCAGCAGCCCACAGGGATCTGGAAACACCATATATTTT. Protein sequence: CASSPQGSGNTIYF.

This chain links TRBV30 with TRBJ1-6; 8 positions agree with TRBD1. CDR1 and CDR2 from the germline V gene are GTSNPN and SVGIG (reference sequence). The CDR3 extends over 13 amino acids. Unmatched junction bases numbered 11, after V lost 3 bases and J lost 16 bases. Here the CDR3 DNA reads TGTGCCTGGAGCCGGGGGGACAGGACAGTTCTCCACTTT. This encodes CAWSRGDRTVLHF. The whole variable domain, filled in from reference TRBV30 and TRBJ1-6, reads SQTIHQWPATLVQPVGSPLSLECTVEGTSNPNLYWYRQAAGRGLQLLFYSVGIGQISSEVPQNLSASRPQDRQFILSSKKLLLSDSGFYLCAWSRGDRTVLHFGNGTRLTVT.

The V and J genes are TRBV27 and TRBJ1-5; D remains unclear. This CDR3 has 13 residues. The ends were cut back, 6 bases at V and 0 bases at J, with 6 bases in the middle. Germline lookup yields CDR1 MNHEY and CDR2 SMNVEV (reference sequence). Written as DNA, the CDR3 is TGTGCCAGCAGGCGGTATAGCAATCAGCCCCAGCATTTT. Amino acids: CASRRYSNQPQHF.

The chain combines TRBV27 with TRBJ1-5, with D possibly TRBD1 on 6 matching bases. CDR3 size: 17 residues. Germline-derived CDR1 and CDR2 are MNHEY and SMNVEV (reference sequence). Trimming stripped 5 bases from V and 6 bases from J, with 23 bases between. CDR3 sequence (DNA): TGTGCCAGCAGTCCATGGAAGGGTCCAGGGGACGTTCAGCCCCAGCATTTT. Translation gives CASSPWKGPGDVQPQHF.

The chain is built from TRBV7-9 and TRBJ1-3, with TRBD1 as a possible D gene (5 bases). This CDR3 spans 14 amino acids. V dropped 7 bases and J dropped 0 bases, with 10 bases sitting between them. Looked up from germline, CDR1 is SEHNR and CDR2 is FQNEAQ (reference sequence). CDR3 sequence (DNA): TGTGCCAGCACCTGGGGGGACTCTGGAAACACCATATATTTT. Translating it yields CASTWGDSGNTIYF. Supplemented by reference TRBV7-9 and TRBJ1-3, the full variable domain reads DTGVSQNPRHKITKRGQNVTFRCDPISEHNRLYWYRQTLGQGPEFLTYFQNEAQLEKSRLLSDRFSAERPKGSFSTLEIQRTEQGDSAMYLCASTWGDSGNTIYFGEGSWLTVV.

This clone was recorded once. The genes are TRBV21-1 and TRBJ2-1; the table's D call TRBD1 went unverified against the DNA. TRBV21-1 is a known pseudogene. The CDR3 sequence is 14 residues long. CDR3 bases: TGTGCCAGCACTTTTTACAGCTCCTACAATGAGCAGTTCTTC. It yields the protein CASTFYSSYNEQFF.

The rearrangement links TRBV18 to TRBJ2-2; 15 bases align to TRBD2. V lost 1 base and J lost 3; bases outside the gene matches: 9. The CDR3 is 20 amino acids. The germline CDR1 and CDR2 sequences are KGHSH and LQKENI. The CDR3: CASSPRSGTSGRRDTGELFF. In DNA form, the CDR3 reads TGTGCCAGCTCACCACGATCCGGGACTAGCGGGAGGCGGGACACCGGGGAGCTGTTTTTT.

The CDR3 sequence: CASSLAWGGSTDTQYF. In nucleotides, the CDR3 is TGTGCCAGCAGCTTAGCTTGGGGGGGGTCCACAGATACGCAGTATTTT. The chain employs TRBV7-6 and TRBJ2-3; 7 bases align to TRBD2. The germline CDR1 and CDR2 sequences are SGHVS and FNYEAQ. This CDR3 is 16 amino acids long. V trimming: 0 bases; J trimming: 2 bases; junction bases outside the gene matches: 5.

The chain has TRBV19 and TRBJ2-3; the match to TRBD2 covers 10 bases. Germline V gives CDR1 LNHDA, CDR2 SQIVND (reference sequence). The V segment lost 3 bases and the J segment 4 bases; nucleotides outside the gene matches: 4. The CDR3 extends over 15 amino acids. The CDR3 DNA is TGTGCCAGTAGTATGGCAGCGGGGGGGCCAGATACGCAGTATTTT. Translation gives CASSMAAGGPDTQYF. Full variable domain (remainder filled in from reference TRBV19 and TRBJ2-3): DGGITQSPKYLFRKEGQNVTLSCEQNLNHDAMYWYRQDPGQGLRLIYYSQIVNDFQKGDIAEGYSVSREKKESFPLTVTSAQKNPTAFYLCASSMAAGGPDTQYFGPGTRLTVL.

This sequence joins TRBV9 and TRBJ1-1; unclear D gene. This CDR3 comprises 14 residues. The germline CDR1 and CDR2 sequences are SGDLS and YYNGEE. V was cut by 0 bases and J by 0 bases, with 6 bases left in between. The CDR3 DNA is TGTGCCAGCAGCGTAGGAGTAGTGAACACTGAAGCTTTCTTT. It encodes CASSVGVVNTEAFF.

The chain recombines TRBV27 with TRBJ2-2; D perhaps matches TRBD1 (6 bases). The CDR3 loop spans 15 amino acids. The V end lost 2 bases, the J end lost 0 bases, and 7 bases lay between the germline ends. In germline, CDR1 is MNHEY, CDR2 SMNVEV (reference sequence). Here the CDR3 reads CASSLHRANTGELFF. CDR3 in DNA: TGTGCCAGCAGTTTACACAGGGCGAACACCGGGGAGCTGTTTTTT.

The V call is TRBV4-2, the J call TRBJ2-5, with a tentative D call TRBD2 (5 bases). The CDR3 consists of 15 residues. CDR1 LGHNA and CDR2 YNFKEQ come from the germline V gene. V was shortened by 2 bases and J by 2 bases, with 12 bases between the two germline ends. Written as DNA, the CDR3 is TGTGCCAGCAGCCAAACGGGCCGGGGTCAAGAGACCCAGTACTTC. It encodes CASSQTGRGQETQYF.